The 25 T cell receptor beta chains given below trace back to one sample, sequenced in a study of cytotoxic CD8 clonotypes in ibrutinib-treated CLL. Libraries were prepared by immunoSEQ multiplex PCR; TCRdb keeps only in-frame clonotypes and omits some of them. The sample has hundreds of thousands of clones; roughly two thirds are singletons. The sequencing here drew on PBMCs, taken after 36 months of ibrutinib treatment. These receptors came from a human donor with chronic lymphocytic leukemia.

This rearrangement joins TRBV18 to TRBJ1-1; 7 bases fit TRBD1. Germline lookup yields CDR1 KGHSH and CDR2 LQKENI. The CDR3 totals 14 residues. V lost 4 bases and J lost 0; bases outside the gene matches: 2. CDR3 bases: TGTGCCAGCTCACTCGACAGGGTGAACACTGAAGCTTTCTTT. Protein sequence: CASSLDRVNTEAFF.

The chain uses TRBV29-1 and TRBJ2-7, with TRBD2 matching 14 bases. CDR1 SQVTM and CDR2 ANQGSEA come from the germline V gene. After removal of 5 bases from V and 7 bases from J, the junction contained 10 bases not matched to a gene. The CDR3 contains 15 residues. Here the CDR3 reads CSVLPGLAGEGEQYF. As DNA, the CDR3 is TGCAGCGTTCTTCCGGGACTAGCGGGAGAGGGTGAGCAGTACTTC.

The rearrangement links TRBV29-1 to TRBJ1-1, with TRBD1 identical over 11 bases. After removal of 7 bases from V and 0 bases from J, the junction contained 1 base not matched to a gene. The CDR3 is 13 residues long. Germline CDR1 is SQVTM and CDR2 is ANQGSEA. The CDR3 here is CSGGQGVNTEAFF. The CDR3 bases are TGCAGCGGGGGACAGGGGGTGAACACTGAAGCTTTCTTT.

The V and J genes are TRBV28 and TRBJ2-6, with no clear D. CDR3 length: 18 residues. In germline, CDR1 is MDHEN, CDR2 SYDVKM. Trimming took off 2 bases at V and 0 bases at J, with 14 bases between the two ends. The CDR3 bases are TGTGCCAGCAGTTTACCTACATTCCGGCTCTCTGGGGCCAACGTCCTGACTTTC. Protein sequence: CASSLPTFRLSGANVLTF.

This clone occurred a few times. This sequence joins TRBV5-1 and TRBJ1-4, with no clear D. The germline gives CDR1 SGHRS, CDR2 YFSETQ. V lost 1 base, J lost 3 bases, and 13 bases lay in between. CDR3 length: 16 residues. The CDR3 DNA sequence: TGCGCCAGCAGCTTGTCGGGAAGGTTTTCTAATGAAAAACTGTTTTTT. It specifies CASSLSGRFSNEKLFF.

This clone has ten or more counts. The chain joins TRBV5-1 to TRBJ2-7; D is perhaps TRBD2 (5 bases). V was clipped by 0 bases and J by 6 bases, with 7 bases between them. The CDR3 is 12 amino acids. Germline V gene lookup returns CDR1 SGHRS and CDR2 YFSETQ. CDR3 nucleotide sequence: TGCGCCAGCAGCTTGGGAGGGTTCGAGCAGTACTTC. Amino acid sequence: CASSLGGFEQYF.

The chain employs TRBV27 and TRBJ2-1; TRBD2 agrees at 15 bases. This CDR3 is built from 15 residues. Germline CDR1 reads MNHEY; CDR2 reads SMNVEV (reference sequence). The trim removed 4 bases at V and 9 bases at J, leaving 4 bases unmatched. The CDR3 DNA is TGTGCCAGCAGTTCCGGACTAGCGGGGGGGTCTGAGCAGTTCTTC. Its translation: CASSSGLAGGSEQFF.

This clone was found a few times. The genes are TRBV6-1 and TRBJ2-3; D unresolved. The CDR3 sequence is 13 residues long. Germline CDR1 is MNHNS and CDR2 is SASEGT. V lost 4 bases to trimming and J lost 3 bases, with 8 bases between them. CDR3 in DNA: TGTGCCAGCAGTGGAGTTACGACAGATACGCAGTATTTT. This encodes CASSGVTTDTQYF.

The chain combines TRBV4-1 with TRBJ1-2, with 8 bases identical to TRBD1. CDR3 size: 15 residues. In germline, CDR1 is MGHRA, CDR2 YSYEKL. J was trimmed by 8 bases and V by 0 bases; bases with no gene match: 8. CDR3 residues: CASSQDEGQGRGYTF. Written as DNA, the CDR3 is TGCGCCAGCAGCCAAGATGAAGGACAGGGACGGGGCTACACCTTC.

V and J are TRBV14 and TRBJ2-3; 7 bases are shared with TRBD2. The CDR3 extends over 15 amino acids. The germline V gene has CDR1 SGHDN and CDR2 FVKESK. V was clipped by 4 bases and J by 1 base; unmatched bases: 5. CDR3 nucleotide sequence: TGTGCCAGCAGCCGGCGGGGGAGTCGCACAGATACGCAGTATTTT. Translation gives CASSRRGSRTDTQYF.

This clone was recorded once. The chain carries TRBV21-1 and TRBJ2-1; the table's D call, TRBD2, was not checked against the DNA. TRBV21-1 represents a pseudogene. The CDR3 runs to 14 residues. The CDR3, as DNA: TGTGCCAGATGGACTAGCGGGATGTGCGATGAGCAGTTCTTC. It yields the protein CARWTSGMCDEQFF.

The chain recombines TRBV18 with TRBJ2-7; 7 bases are shared with TRBD1. Germline CDR1 and CDR2: KGHSH and LQKENI. With 3 bases clipped from V and 3 bases from J, the junction kept 11 bases outside the gene matches. CDR3 length: 16 amino acids. CDR3 amino acids: CASSPGSGQRFYEQYF. The CDR3 nucleotides read TGTGCCAGCTCACCGGGGTCGGGACAGCGTTTCTACGAGCAGTACTTC.

The V and J genes are TRBV5-1 and TRBJ1-2; D is perhaps TRBD1 (6 bases). V shed 9 bases and J shed 5 bases, with 23 bases lying between them. The germline V gene has CDR1 SGHRS and CDR2 YFSETQ. This CDR3 comprises 15 residues. This CDR3 reads CATKAIPTGDYGYTF. In DNA form, the CDR3 reads TGCGCCACCAAGGCCATACCGACAGGTGATTATGGCTACACCTTC.

The rearrangement uses TRBV18 and TRBJ2-7; D unclear. CDR1 and CDR2 from the germline V gene are KGHSH and LQKENI. The V gene lost 0 bases and the J gene lost 3 bases, with 9 bases spanning the gap. The CDR3 runs to 14 residues. The CDR3 DNA sequence: TGTGCCAGCTCACCACCGATGTCCCACTACGAGCAGTACTTC. Encoded protein: CASSPPMSHYEQYF.

This chain joins TRBV18 and TRBJ2-4, with D uncertain. Germline loops: CDR1 KGHSH, CDR2 LQKENI. There are 14 residues in the CDR3. V lost 3 bases and J 1 base, leaving 7 bases between the germline ends. Here the CDR3 DNA reads TGTGCCAGCTCACCCGGGTTCGCCAAAAACATTCAGTACTTC. It encodes CASSPGFAKNIQYF.

This chain links TRBV29-1 with TRBJ1-2; the match to TRBD1 covers 7 bases. CDR1 is SQVTM and CDR2 is ANQGSEA in the germline V gene. With V trimmed by 5 bases and J by 4 bases, 10 bases remained unmatched. The CDR3 runs 14 residues. CDR3 residues: CSVQARDSVYGYTF. The CDR3 bases are TGCAGCGTTCAAGCCCGGGACAGCGTCTATGGCTACACCTTC.

The chain employs TRBV15 and TRBJ2-5, with a possible D match to TRBD1 (6 bases). Germline CDR1 LNHNV, CDR2 YYDKDF (reference sequence). Trimming removed 1 base at V and 2 bases at J, with 14 bases between. CDR3 size: 16 residues. The CDR3 sequence is CATSRGRFGQQETQYF. The CDR3 DNA reads as TGTGCCACCAGCAGAGGGAGATTCGGACAGCAAGAGACCCAGTACTTC.

CDR3 loop: CASSFQEGETQYF. The CDR3 coding sequence is TGCGCCAGCAGCTTCCAGGAGGGAGAGACCCAGTACTTC. The genes are TRBV5-1 and TRBJ2-5; D may be TRBD2 (6 bases). Trimming left V 2 bases short and J 4 bases short, with 9 bases between. The CDR3 has 13 amino acids. Per the germline V gene, CDR1 is SGHRS and CDR2 is YFSETQ.

The V gene is TRBV27, the J gene TRBJ2-3, with TRBD2 matching 8 bases. With 7 bases clipped from V and 2 bases from J, the junction kept 5 bases outside the gene matches. CDR1 MNHEY and CDR2 SMNVEV come from the germline V gene (reference sequence). The CDR3 has 14 amino acids. The CDR3 reads CASTPGGYTDTQYF. The CDR3 nucleotides read TGTGCCAGCACCCCGGGAGGGTACACAGATACGCAGTATTTT.

The chain is built from TRBV13 and TRBJ2-4; 11 nucleotides align to TRBD2. CDR3 length equals 19 residues. CDR1 is PRHDT, CDR2 FYEKMQ, per germline (reference sequence). V shed 1 base, J shed 0 bases, and the junction held 8 bases outside the gene matches. The CDR3 is CASSLAGTSGILAKNIQYF. Here the CDR3 DNA reads TGTGCCAGCAGCTTAGCTGGGACTAGCGGTATATTAGCCAAAAACATTCAGTACTTC.

This clone came up a few times. The V gene is TRBV5-1, the J gene TRBJ2-3; no reliable D call. This CDR3 region has 16 residues. V was pared by 0 bases and J by 6 bases, with 17 bases between. CDR1 is SGHRS and CDR2 is YFSETQ in the germline V gene. CDR3 DNA: TGCGCCAGCAGCTTGGCCGTGACCAGAGATTTGGATACGCAGTATTTT. Its protein product is CASSLAVTRDLDTQYF. The full variable domain, rest sourced from reference TRBV5-1 and TRBJ2-3, is KAGVTQTPRYLIKTRGQQVTLSCSPISGHRSVSWYQQTPGQGLQFLFEYFSETQRNKGNFPGRFSGRQFSNSRSEMNVSTLELGDSALYLCASSLAVTRDLDTQYFGPGTRLTVL.

The chain couples TRBV29-1 to TRBJ2-1, with TRBD2 identical over 10 bases. Germline trimming cut 3 bases from V and 9 bases from J; bases unmatched to any gene: 8. Germline-derived CDR1 and CDR2 are SQVTM and ANQGSEA. The CDR3 is 14 amino acids. The CDR3 protein is CSVESVAGGAEQFF. In DNA, the CDR3 is TGCAGCGTTGAGTCGGTAGCGGGAGGTGCTGAGCAGTTCTTC.

This clone was seen more than once but under ten times. The chain uses TRBV29-1 and TRBJ2-7; D uncertain. Germline V lookup: CDR1 SQVTM, CDR2 ANQGSEA. The ends were cut back, 1 base at V and 2 bases at J, with 3 bases in the middle. The CDR3 sequence is 11 residues long. CDR3 bases: TGCAGCGTTGAAGTCACCTACGAGCAGTACTTC. It translates to CSVEVTYEQYF.

The V gene is TRBV11-3, the J gene TRBJ2-5; D perhaps matches TRBD1 (7 bases). CDR1 is SGHNT, CDR2 YENEEA, per germline. This CDR3 has 14 amino acids. Trimming took 5 bases from V and 5 from J, leaving 15 bases between them. CDR3: CASSAQGGEETQYF. In DNA, the CDR3 is TGTGCCAGCAGCGCCCAGGGGGGAGAGGAGACCCAGTACTTC.

A few counts support this clone. The rearrangement links TRBV23-1 to TRBJ2-2; the D gene is possibly TRBD1 (6 bases). TRBV23-1 is flagged as an ORF with uncertain function. The ends were cut back, 7 bases at V and 6 bases at J, with 9 bases in the middle. There are 12 residues in the CDR3. In nucleotides, the CDR3 is TGCGCCAGCAACAGGGCTTCCGGGGAGCTGTTTTTT. Translating it yields CASNRASGELFF.